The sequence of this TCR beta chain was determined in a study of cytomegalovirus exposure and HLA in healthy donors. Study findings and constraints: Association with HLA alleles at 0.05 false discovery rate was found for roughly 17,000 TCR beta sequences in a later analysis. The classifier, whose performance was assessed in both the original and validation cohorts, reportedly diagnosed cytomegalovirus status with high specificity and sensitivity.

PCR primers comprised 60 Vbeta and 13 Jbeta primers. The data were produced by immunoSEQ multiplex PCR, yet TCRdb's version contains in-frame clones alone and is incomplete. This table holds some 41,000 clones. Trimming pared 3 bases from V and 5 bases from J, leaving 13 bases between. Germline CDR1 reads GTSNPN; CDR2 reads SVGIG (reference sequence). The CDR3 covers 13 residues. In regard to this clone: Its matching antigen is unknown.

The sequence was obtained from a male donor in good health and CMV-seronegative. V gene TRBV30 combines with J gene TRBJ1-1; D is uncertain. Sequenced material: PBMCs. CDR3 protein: CAWSLLRGTEAFF. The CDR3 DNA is TGTGCCTGGAGCCTCCTAAGAGGAACTGAAGCTTTCTTT.